This T cell receptor (beta chain) stems from a study of blood T cell repertoires in COVID-19. In the study overall: PBMCs, B-cell-depleted T cells, or T cells were the source of the cDNA or gDNA that made up the material.

Only one count was recorded for this clone. The CDR3 extends over 14 amino acids. The V and J ends lost 7 bases and 8 bases respectively, with 17 bases between them. Germline V CDR1 and CDR2: MNHEY, SVGAGI. Original data processing: For nucleated cells, counts were estimated from reference gene primer amplification. Produced via immunoSEQ multiplex PCR; TCRdb's table is partial and in-frame only. V, J and clone size derive from that table, while D and trimming were established from the DNA sequence. This repertoire shows 300,000 to 400,000 clones, approximately 87% found once; its top ten account for less than 3.5%.

The receptor comes from a woman in her twenties or thirties with COVID-19, enrolled during active disease. What was sequenced was peripheral blood. The chain is built from TRBV6-5 and TRBJ2-2; a weak D match, TRBD1 (6 bases). CDR3 sequence reads: CASTQGPGTGELFF. CDR3 DNA sequence: TGTGCCAGCACCCAAGGCCCTGGGACAGGGGAGCTGTTTTTT.